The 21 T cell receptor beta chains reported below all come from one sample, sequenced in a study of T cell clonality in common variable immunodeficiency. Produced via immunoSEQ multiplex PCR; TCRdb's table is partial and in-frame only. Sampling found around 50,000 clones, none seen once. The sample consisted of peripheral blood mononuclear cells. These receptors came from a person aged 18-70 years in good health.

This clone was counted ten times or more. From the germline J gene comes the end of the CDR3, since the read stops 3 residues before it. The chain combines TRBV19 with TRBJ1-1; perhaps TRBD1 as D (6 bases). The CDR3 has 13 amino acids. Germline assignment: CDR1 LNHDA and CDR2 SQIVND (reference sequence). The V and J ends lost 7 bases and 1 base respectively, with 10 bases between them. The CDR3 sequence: CASIKDRNTEAFF. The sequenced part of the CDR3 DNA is TGTGCCAGTATCAAGGACAGGAACACTGAA.

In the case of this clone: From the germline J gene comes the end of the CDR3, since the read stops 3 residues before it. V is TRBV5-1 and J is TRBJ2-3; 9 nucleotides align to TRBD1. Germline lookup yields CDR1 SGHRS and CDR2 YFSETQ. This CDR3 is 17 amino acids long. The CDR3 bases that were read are TGCGCCAGCAGCCGGACAGGGGATGGTTATAGCAATCAGCCG. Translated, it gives CASSRTGDGYSNQP. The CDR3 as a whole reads CASSRTGDGYSNQPQYF.

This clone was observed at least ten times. CDR3 DNA, as far as it was read: TGTGCCAGCAGCCCTACAGGCCCCTATGGC. It codes for CASSPTGPYG. The CDR3 reads in full as CASSPTGPYGYTF. The chain is built from TRBV7-2 and TRBJ1-2; D might be TRBD1 (5 bases). The read gets to within 3 residues of the CDR3 end, and the germline J gene fills in the rest. In germline, CDR1 is SGHTA, CDR2 FQGNSA. The CDR3 runs to 13 residues. Trimming pared 5 bases from V and 4 bases from J, leaving 11 bases between.

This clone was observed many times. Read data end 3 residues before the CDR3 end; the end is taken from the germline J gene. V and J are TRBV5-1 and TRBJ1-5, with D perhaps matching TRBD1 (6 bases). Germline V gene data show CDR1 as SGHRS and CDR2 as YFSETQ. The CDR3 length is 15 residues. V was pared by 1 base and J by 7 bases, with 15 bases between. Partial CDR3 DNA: TGCGCCAGCAGCTTGATGGCAGGGGATGACCAGCCC. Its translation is CASSLMAGDDQP. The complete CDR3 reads CASSLMAGDDQPQHF.

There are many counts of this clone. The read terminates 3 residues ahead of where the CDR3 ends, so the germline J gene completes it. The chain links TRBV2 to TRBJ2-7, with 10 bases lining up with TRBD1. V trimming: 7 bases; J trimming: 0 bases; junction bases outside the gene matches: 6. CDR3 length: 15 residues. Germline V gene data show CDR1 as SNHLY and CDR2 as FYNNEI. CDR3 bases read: TGTGCCAGCAAACCGGACAGGGGGAGCTCCTACGAG. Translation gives CASKPDRGSSYE. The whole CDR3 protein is CASKPDRGSSYEQYF.

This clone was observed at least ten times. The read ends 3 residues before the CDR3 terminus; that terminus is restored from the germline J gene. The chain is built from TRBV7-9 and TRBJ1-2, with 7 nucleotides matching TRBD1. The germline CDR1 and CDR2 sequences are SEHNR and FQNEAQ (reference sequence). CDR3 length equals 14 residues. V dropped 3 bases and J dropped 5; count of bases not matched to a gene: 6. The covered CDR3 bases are TGTGCCAGCAGCTTTACAGGGGTTCTTTATGGC. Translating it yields CASSFTGVLYG. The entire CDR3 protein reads CASSFTGVLYGYTF.

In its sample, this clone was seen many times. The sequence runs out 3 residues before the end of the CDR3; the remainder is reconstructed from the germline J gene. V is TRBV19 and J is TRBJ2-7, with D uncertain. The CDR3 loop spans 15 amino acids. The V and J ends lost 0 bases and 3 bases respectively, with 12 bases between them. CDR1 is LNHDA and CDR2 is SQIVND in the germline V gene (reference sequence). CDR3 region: CASSIDSGTDYEQYF. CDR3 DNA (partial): TGTGCCAGTAGTATAGATTCAGGAACAGACTACGAG.

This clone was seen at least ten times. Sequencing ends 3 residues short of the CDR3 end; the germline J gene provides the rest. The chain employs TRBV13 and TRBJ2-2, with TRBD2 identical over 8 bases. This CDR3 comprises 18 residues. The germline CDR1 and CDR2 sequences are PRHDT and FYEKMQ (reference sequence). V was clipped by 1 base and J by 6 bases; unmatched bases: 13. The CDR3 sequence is CASSLVAYTSGYPGELFF. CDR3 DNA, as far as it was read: TGTGCCAGCAGCTTAGTAGCATATACTAGCGGATACCCCGGGGAG. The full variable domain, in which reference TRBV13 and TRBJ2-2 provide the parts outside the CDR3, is AAGVIQSPRHLIKEKRETATLKCYPIPRHDTVYWYQQGPGQDPQFLISFYEKMQSDKGSIPDRFSAQQFSDYHSELNMSSLELGDSALYFCASSLVAYTSGYPGELFFGEGSRLTVL.

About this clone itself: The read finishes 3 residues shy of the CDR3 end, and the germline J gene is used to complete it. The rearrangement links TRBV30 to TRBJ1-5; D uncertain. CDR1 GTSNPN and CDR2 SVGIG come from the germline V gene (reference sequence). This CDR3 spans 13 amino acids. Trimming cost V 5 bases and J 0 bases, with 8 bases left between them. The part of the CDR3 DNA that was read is TGTGCCTGGGCAGTGAGTAGCAATCAGCCC. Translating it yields CAWAVSSNQP. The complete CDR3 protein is CAWAVSSNQPQHF.

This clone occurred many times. CDR3 bases read: TGTGCCAGCACCTACGACACGGTGACCGGGGAG. Its translation is CASTYDTVTGE. Given in full, the CDR3 is CASTYDTVTGELFF. The chain employs TRBV6-2 or TRBV6-3 and TRBJ2-2; D unresolved. The CDR3 is cut off 3 residues early in the read; its end comes from the germline J gene. The CDR3 contains 14 residues. V was clipped by 7 bases and J by 5 bases, with 14 bases between them. Germline CDR1 is MNHEY and CDR2 is SVGEGT.

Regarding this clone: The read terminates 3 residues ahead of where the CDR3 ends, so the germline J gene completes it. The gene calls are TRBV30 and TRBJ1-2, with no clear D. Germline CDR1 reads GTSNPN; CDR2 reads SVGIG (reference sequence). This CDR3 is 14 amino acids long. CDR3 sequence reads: CAWRRTSYSYDYTF. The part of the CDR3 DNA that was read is TGTGCCTGGAGGCGGACTAGTTACTCCTACGAC.

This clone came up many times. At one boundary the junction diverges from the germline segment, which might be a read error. The CDR3 DNA, read in part, is TGCGCCAGCAGCCAAGGGGGGACAGGGAATGAAAAA. Amino acid sequence: CASSQGGTGNEK. The entire CDR3 reads CASSQGGTGNEKLFF. The chain employs TRBV4-2 and TRBJ1-4; 9 bases are shared with TRBD1. The read halts 3 residues ahead of the CDR3 end, with the missing end drawn from the germline J gene. The CDR3 length is 15 residues. Germline lookup yields CDR1 LGHNA and CDR2 YNFKEQ.

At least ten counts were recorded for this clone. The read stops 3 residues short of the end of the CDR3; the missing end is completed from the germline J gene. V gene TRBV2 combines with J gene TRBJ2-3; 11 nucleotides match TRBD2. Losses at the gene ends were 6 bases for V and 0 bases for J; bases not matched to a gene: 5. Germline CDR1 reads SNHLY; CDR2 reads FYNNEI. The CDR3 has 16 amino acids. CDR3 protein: CASSGLAGESTDTQYF. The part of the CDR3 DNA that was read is TGTGCCAGCAGCGGACTAGCGGGCGAAAGCACAGATACG. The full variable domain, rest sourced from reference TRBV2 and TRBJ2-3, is EPEVTQTPSHQVTQMGQEVILRCVPISNHLYFYWYRQILGQKVEFLVSFYNNEISEKSEIFDDQFSVERPDGSNFTLKIRSTKLEDSAMYFCASSGLAGESTDTQYFGPGTRLTVL.

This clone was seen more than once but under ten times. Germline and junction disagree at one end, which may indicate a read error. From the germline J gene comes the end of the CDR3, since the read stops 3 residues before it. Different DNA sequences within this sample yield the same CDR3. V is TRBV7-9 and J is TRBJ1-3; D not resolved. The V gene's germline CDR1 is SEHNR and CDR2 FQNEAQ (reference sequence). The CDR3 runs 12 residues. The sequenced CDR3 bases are TGTGCCAGCAGCTTAGTCCCGAACACA. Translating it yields CASSLVPNT. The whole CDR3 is CASSLVPNTIYF.

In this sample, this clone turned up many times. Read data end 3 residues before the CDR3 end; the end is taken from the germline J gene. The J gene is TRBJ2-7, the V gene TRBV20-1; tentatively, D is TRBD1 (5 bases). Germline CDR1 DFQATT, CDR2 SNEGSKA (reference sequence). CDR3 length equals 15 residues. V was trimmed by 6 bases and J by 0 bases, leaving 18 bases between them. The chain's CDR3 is CSAPTGLPPSYEQYF. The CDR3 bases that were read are TGCAGTGCACCAACAGGTCTACCCCCCTCCTACGAG.

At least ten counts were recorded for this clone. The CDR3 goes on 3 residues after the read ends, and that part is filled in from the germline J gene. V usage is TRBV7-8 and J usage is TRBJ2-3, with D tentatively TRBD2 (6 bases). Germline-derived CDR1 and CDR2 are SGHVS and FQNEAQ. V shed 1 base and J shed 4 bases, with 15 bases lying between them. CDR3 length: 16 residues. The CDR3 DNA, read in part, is TGTGCCAGCAGCTTAGTTTTCCTAGCGAACGCAGATACG. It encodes CASSLVFLANADT. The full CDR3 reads CASSLVFLANADTQYF. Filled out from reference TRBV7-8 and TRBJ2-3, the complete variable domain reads GAGVSQSPRYKVAKRGQDVALRCDPISGHVSLFWYQQALGQGPEFLTYFQNEAQLDKSGLPSDRFFAERPEGSVSTLKIQRTQQEDSAVYLCASSLVFLANADTQYFGPGTRLTVL.

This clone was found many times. The CDR3 protein is CAISFDRISTDTQYF. The sequenced CDR3 bases are TGTGCCATCAGTTTCGACAGGATTAGCACAGATACG. The V call is TRBV10-3, the J call TRBJ2-3, with a tentative D call TRBD1 (6 bases). The read halts 3 residues ahead of the CDR3 end, with the missing end drawn from the germline J gene. Germline-derived CDR1 and CDR2 are ENHRY and SYGVKD. CDR3 length: 15 residues. V lost 5 bases to trimming and J lost 0 bases, with 12 bases between them.

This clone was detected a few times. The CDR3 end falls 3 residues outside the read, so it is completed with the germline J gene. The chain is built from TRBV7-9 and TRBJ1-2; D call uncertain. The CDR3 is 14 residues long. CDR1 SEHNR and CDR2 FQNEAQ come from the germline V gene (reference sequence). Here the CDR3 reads CASSTSGSIYDYTF. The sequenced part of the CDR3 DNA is TGTGCCAGCAGCACTAGCGGGAGTATCTACGAC.

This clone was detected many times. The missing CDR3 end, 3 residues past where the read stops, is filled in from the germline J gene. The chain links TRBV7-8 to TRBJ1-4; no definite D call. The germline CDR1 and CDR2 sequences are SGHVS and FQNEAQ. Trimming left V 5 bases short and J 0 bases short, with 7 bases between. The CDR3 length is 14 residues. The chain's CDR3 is CASSPGATNEKLFF. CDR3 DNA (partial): TGTGCCAGCAGCCCGGGTGCAACTAATGAAAAA.

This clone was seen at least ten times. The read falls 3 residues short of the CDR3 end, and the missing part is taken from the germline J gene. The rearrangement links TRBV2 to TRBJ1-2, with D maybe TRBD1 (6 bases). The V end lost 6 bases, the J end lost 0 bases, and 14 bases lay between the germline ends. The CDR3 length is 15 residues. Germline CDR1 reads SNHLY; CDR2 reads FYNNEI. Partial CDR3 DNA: TGTGCCAGCAGCCAGTGGACAGACTCTAACTATGGC. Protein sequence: CASSQWTDSNYG. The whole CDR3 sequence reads CASSQWTDSNYGYTF.

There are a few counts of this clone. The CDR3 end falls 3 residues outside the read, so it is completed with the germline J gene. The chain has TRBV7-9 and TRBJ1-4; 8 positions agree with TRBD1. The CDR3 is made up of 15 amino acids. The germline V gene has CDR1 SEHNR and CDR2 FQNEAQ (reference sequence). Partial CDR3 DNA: TGTGCCAGCAGCCCGAGGACAGGGACCAATTCACCA. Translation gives CASSPRTGTNSP. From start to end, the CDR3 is CASSPRTGTNSPLFF.